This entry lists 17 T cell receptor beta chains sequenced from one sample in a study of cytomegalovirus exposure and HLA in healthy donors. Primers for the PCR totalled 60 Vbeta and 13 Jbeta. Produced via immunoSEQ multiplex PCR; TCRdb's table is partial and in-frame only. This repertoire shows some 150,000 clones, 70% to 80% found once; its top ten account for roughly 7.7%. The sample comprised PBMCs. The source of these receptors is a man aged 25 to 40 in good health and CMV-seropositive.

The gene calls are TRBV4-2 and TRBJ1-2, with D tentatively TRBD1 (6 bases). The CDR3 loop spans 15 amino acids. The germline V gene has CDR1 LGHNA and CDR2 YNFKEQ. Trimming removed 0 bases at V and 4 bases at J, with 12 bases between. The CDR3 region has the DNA TGTGCCAGCAGCCAAGATCGGACAGTGCCCTATGGCTACACCTTC. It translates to CASSQDRTVPYGYTF.

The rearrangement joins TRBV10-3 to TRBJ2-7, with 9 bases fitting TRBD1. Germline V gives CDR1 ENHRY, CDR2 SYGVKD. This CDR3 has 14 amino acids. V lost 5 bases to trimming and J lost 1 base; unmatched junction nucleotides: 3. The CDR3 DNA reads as TGTGCCATCAGTAGGACAGGGGTTTCCTACGAGCAGTACTTC. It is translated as CAISRTGVSYEQYF.

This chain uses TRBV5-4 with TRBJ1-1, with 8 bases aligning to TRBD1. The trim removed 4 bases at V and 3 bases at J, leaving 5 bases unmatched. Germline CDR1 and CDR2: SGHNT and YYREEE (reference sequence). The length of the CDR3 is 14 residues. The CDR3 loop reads CASSPRGLDTEAFF. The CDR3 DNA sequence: TGTGCCAGCAGCCCCAGGGGGCTAGACACTGAAGCTTTCTTT.

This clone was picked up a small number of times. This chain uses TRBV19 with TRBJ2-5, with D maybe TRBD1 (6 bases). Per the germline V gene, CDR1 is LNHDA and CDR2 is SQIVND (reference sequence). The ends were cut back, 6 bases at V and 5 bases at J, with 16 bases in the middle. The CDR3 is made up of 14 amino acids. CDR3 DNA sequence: TGTGCCAGTAGAGGATCAGGGGCGGGTGAGACCCAGTACTTC. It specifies CASRGSGAGETQYF.

The CDR3 sequence is CASSLPGTGISNEQFF. In DNA form, the CDR3 reads TGTGCCAGCAGCTTACCCGGGACAGGTATCTCCAATGAGCAGTTCTTC. This chain uses TRBV7-9 with TRBJ2-1; TRBD1 matches 8 bases. Germline CDR1 SEHNR, CDR2 FQNEAQ (reference sequence). This CDR3 is built from 16 residues. The J segment lost 6 bases and the V segment lost 2 bases, leaving 9 bases of the junction unmatched.

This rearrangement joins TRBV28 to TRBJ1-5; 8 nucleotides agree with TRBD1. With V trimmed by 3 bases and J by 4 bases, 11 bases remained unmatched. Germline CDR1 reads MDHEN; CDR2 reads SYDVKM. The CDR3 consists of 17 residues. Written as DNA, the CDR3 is TGTGCCAGCAGTTTCCGACAGGGGAGGTTTCGGAATCAGCCCCAGCATTTT. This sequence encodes CASSFRQGRFRNQPQHF.

The CDR3 here is CASSEPGTSQETQYF. As DNA, the CDR3 is TGCGCCAGCAGCGAACCCGGGACTAGCCAAGAGACCCAGTACTTC. The rearrangement uses TRBV5-1 and TRBJ2-5; the match to TRBD2 covers 8 bases. CDR3 size: 15 residues. Germline-derived CDR1 and CDR2 are SGHRS and YFSETQ. V was clipped by 4 bases and J by 1 base; unmatched bases: 6.

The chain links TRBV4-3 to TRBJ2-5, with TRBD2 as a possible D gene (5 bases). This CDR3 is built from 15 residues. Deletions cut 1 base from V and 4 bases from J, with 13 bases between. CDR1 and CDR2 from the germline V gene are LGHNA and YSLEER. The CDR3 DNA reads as TGCGCCAGCAGCCAAGGGTTGGGAGCTTTAGAGACCCAGTACTTC. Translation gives CASSQGLGALETQYF.

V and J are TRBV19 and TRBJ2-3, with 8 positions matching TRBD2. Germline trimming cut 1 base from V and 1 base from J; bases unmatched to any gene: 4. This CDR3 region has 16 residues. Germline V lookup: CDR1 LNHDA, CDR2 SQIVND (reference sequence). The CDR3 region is CASSIGTSSGTDTQYF. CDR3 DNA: TGTGCCAGTAGTATAGGGACTAGCTCGGGCACAGATACGCAGTATTTT.

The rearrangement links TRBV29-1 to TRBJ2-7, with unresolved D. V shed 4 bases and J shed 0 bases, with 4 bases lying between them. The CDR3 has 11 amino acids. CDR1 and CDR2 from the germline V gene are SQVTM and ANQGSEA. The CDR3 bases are TGCAGCGTTGTTAGCTCCTACGAGCAGTACTTC. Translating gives CSVVSSYEQYF.

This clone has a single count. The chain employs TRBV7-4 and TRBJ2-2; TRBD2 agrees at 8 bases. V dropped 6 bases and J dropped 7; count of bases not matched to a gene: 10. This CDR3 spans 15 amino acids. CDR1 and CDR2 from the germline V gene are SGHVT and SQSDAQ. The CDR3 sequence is CASRGRGGRNGELFF. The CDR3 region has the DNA TGTGCCAGCAGGGGTAGGGGCGGGAGGAACGGGGAGCTGTTTTTT.

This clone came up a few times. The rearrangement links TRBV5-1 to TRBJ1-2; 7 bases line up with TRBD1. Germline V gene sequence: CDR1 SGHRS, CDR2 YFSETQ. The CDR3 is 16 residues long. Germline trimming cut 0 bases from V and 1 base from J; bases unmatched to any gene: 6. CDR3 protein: CASSLGFGTDNYGYTF. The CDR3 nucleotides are TGCGCCAGCAGCTTGGGTTTCGGGACAGATAACTATGGCTACACCTTC.

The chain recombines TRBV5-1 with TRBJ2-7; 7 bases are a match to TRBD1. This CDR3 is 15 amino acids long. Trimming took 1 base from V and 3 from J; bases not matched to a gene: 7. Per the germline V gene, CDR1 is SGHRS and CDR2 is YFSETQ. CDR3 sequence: CASSLSPGGSYEQYF. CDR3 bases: TGCGCCAGCAGCTTGTCCCCAGGGGGTAGCTACGAGCAGTACTTC.

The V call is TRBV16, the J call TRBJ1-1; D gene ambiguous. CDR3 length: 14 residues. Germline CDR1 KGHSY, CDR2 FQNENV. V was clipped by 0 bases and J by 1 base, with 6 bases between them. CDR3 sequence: CASSQSRRNTEAFF. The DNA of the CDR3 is TGTGCCAGCAGCCAATCGAGGAGGAACACTGAAGCTTTCTTT.

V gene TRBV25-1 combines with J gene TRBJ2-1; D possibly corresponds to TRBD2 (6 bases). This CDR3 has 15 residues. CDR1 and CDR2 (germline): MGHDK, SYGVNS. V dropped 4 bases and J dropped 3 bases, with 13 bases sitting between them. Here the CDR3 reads CASSASGTFYNEQFF. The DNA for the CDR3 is TGTGCCAGCAGTGCCTCCGGGACTTTCTACAATGAGCAGTTCTTC.

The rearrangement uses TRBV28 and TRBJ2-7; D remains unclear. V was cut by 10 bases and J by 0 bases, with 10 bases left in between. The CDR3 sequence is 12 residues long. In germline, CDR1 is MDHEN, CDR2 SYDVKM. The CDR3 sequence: CATVRSSYEQYF. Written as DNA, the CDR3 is TGTGCCACAGTAAGGAGCTCCTACGAGCAGTACTTC.

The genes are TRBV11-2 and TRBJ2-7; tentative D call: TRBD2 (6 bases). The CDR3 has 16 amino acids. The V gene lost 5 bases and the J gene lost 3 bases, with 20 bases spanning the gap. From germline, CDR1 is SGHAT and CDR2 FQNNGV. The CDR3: CASSLRLSGAVYEQYF. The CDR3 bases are TGTGCCAGCAGCCTCCGTCTTTCGGGAGCGGTCTACGAGCAGTACTTC.